Reported below is one T cell receptor beta chain. Its antigen specificity is not known. Library method: the immunoSEQ multiplex PCR assay. For the multiplex PCR, a mixture combining 60 forward primers for TCR Vbeta segments and 13 reverse primers for TCR Jbeta segments was used. A multiplex PCR assay on genomic DNA amplified the CDR3 region of rearranged TCR beta genes. The amplified TCR beta libraries were sequenced on the Illumina HiSeq System as 87-base-pair reads. In the authors' own workflow: A later analysis tallied about 77 million unique TCR beta chains across the 600 to 700 repertoires, and 10 million to 11 million of those chains were shared by two or more donors. A nearest-neighbor algorithm error-corrected the raw reads and collapsed the reads into unique sequences, merging closely related sequences to remove PCR and sequencing errors. V, D and J gene segments were assigned by aligning CDR3 sequences to IMGT reference sequences. For a sequence to be retained, a match of at least six nucleotides to both a V gene segment and a J gene segment was required. A rearrangement counted as productive if the CDR3 had no stop codons and remained in frame with V and J, and every other rearrangement counted as non-productive. CDR3 was defined by IMGT convention, running from the second conserved V-encoded cysteine to the conserved J-encoded phenylalanine. In an earlier analysis of more than 550 of the donors, sequences lacking an unambiguous match to a single V gene segment were excluded. In an earlier analysis of approximately 590 of the donors, a V segment was called functional when productive rearrangements were above 56.7%, and segregating when the standard deviation between donors exceeded 5%. A statistical classification framework was built to diagnose cytomegalovirus status from the catalog of TCR beta chain sequences. A later analysis assigned V and J genes by comparing TCR nucleotide sequences with IMGT/GENE-DB human TR gene sequences. A later analysis assigned CDR3 sequences and most-parsimonious VDJ recombination scenarios with the TCRdist pipeline. In a later analysis, each TCR beta chain was defined by its CDR3 amino acid sequence together with its V-gene family, and reads without a unique V-gene family were excluded. A later analysis removed 592 highly shared, low-generation-probability nucleotide sequences to deal with suspected cross-contamination and a sequencing artifact. For each public chain, a later analysis derived a clonal expansion index from normalized ranks of inferred template counts within each repertoire. A later analysis computed generation probabilities with a VDJ recombination model fitted to out-of-frame rearrangements, and checked the results against IGoR. In a later analysis, hypergeometric tests were used to score TCR-TCR, TCR-HLA and TCR-CMV co-occurrence, with a repertoire-size bias correction applied to TCR pairs. In a later analysis, false discovery rates were estimated by permuting HLA or CMV assignments 20 times. In a later analysis, co-occurring TCRs were grouped with DBSCAN, and TCRdist sequence similarity was added when clustering was performed within HLA-allele-positive subsets. Repertoires with fewer than 30,000 or more than 120,000 public chains, plus five repertoires with anomalous nucleotide sharing, were excluded from co-occurrence clustering. Imported from immuneACCESS, the table was reduced by TCRdb to in-frame sequences with V and J called. These copies leave out some clones; in studies compared against another copy, an unresolved V gene accounts for under half, and the cause of the remainder is not known. V and J calls and clone size follow that table, whereas D and trimming were derived from the DNA. This sample's records show tens of thousands of clones. Around 7.1% of the sample is in the top ten clones.

In total, 500 to 700 healthy bone marrow donors made up the cohort. At the time of sampling, all cohort members were nominally healthy, though unrecorded immune exposures were likely present. The donor tested CMV seronegative, placing the donor among the approximately 360 seronegative members of the cohort. Each donor provided a peripheral blood sample, and peripheral blood mononuclear cells were used for TCR beta sequencing. The Qiagen DNeasy Blood Extraction Kit was used to extract genomic DNA from the blood cell samples. This sample is part of a study of cytomegalovirus exposure and HLA in healthy donors (dated by TCRdb to 2015 to 2018). Notes on the research overall: An earlier analysis of 587 of the donors reported around 280 Gb of sequence data and 95 million to 130 million unique TCR beta sequences obtained from roughly 180 million T cells. An early release covering roughly 600 HLA-typed donors comprised about 320 gigabases of sequencing data and about 90 million unique TCR sequences. Of the roughly 400 genotyped donors, less than 90% were placed in the genetic ancestry cluster associated with self-reported Caucasian donors. The study aimed to test whether signatures of past pathogen exposure could be identified by cataloging public T cell receptors. The study profiled the T cell repertoires of 500 to 800 subjects by immunosequencing and related them to cytomegalovirus serostatus. Besides the first cohort of hundreds of subjects, a separate validation cohort made up of around 120 different subjects was used. High-throughput TCR immunosequencing, statistical association of individual TCRs with disease status, and machine learning were combined to predict cytomegalovirus infection status. A later analysis re-examined previously published TCR beta repertoires from 610 or so donors and added high-resolution HLA genotyping to investigate patterns of TCR occurrence. In the later analysis, no new phenotypic data were used to find candidate immune exposures; instead, reliance was placed on TCR beta sequences and their occurrence across donors. To decide whether each TCR beta V gene segment behaved as functional or pseudogenic, an earlier analysis of 587 of the donors relied on high-throughput TCR beta sequencing. Donor age, sex, ethnicity and CMV serostatus were collected together with the repertoire data. Genome-wide SNP genotypes for about 65% of the 666 donors were used in a later genetic analysis, which treated that subset as a discovery cohort. All discovery cohort repertoires had been generated on a single sequencing platform. HLA typing covered class I and class II loci at four-digit resolution. The number of typed donors differed by locus: 629-630 for A, B, C, DRB1 and DQB1; about 520 for DQA1; over 600 for DPA1; and about 450 for DPB1. Several DR-DQ haplotypes were handled as single units for association and clustering because linkage in the cohort was strong. On average, approximately 250,000 unique TCR beta nucleotide sequences were sequenced per donor among 398 genotyped donors of the cohort, with 15% to 20% of those sequences being non-productive. Study-wide findings and limitations: Because the 87-base-pair reads could not distinguish some IMGT-functional V segments, including TRBV6-2 and TRBV6-3, those segments were excluded. In a later genetic analysis, a missense DCLRE1C variant was associated with V-gene and J-gene trimming of TCR beta chains, and the association was replicated in an independent cohort. The study gave a list of more than 150 TCR beta chains associated with cytomegalovirus. Most TCR sequences were seen in very few donors, while some public TCRs were found in many individuals. A later analysis found that HLA-associated TCR beta chains were more clonally expanded and had lower generation probabilities than equally common non-associated chains. Three of the identified cytomegalovirus-associated TCR beta chains were confirmed in vitro to be specific for cytomegalovirus antigens. In both the original and validation cohorts, the classifier was reported to diagnose cytomegalovirus status with high specificity and sensitivity. In a later analysis, several top co-occurrence clusters were reported to appear linked to parvovirus B19, influenza, CMV and Epstein-Barr virus. Because counts were too low, seventeen rarely observed V segments, including chromosome 9 orphons, were excluded from the earlier analysis of a few hundred of the donors. In this cohort, only TCR beta chains were sequenced, and detectable features were limited by the absence of alpha or paired-chain data. In a later analysis, the rate of TCR association differed among HLA loci, with DRB1 alleles having the most associated TCRs and HLA-C alleles having the fewest. A later analysis associated approximately 17,000 TCR beta sequences with specific HLA alleles at a false discovery rate of 0.05. Compared with the roughly 710-donor mean, donors in an Asian-associated ancestry cluster had fewer N-insertions in productive TCRs, according to a later genetic analysis. Immune exposure information for the cohort was limited to CMV serostatus. A cluster of highly shared sequence variants was judged likely to represent a technical artifact of the sequencing pipeline. Because HLA typing was missing for some donors at each locus, association tests included only the typed subset. When HLA alleles, especially DR and DQ, strongly co-occurred, TCR associations were difficult to assign to individual alleles. A further reported finding was that TCR beta sequences accurately predicted the HLA-A and HLA-B alleles for most subjects in the first cohort. In an earlier analysis of around 500 of the donors, most TCR beta V segments appeared in productive rearrangements about 87% or about 30% of the time, broadly matching IMGT annotations. According to a later analysis, most CMV-associated TCR beta chains appeared to be HLA-restricted, and the HLA associations seemed to be driven largely by CMV exposure. Linkage disequilibrium might explain the correlated functional status among segregating V segments, but an unknown experimental factor could not be excluded. It was suggested by the authors that the approach could potentially be generalized to other disease states and immunological phenotypes. The presence/absence analyses assumed that sequencing depth was roughly uniform across donors, and that assumption may not be true.

The germline V gene (reference sequence) gives CDR1 as SEHNR and CDR2 as FQNEAQ. V was cut back by 5 bases and J by 7 bases, leaving a gap of 20 bases between them. From the cysteine through the phenylalanine, the CDR3 covers 15 amino acids. Only the CDR3 DNA is retained, 45 bases long and in frame from the first base. The clonotype comes from a woman aged 40 to 50 in good health and CMV-seronegative. Sequencing input: PBMCs. Here the chain combines TRBV7-9 and TRBJ1-1; no D segment can be confidently identified. CDR3 reads: CASSDRRAMEGEAFF. The DNA reads as follows: TGTGCCAGCAGCGACCGACGGGCTATGGAGGGTGAAGCTTTCTTT.